A selection of T cell receptor beta chains follows, all from one sample in a study of spatial heterogeneity in lung cancer. TCRdb fed the 5' RACE reads into MiXCR, producing one record per CDR3 protein. The sample includes about 9,100 distinct CDR3 sequences, approximately 5.8% of them seen just once. The specimen comprised lung tumor tissue, sampled at surgery. All receptors come from a female donor with early-stage non-small cell lung cancer. Both conserved end residues are part of each CDR3. D genes are given only for firm matches. Not all rows give a size; the values are once, few, many and, for expanded clones, a class.

NA	NA	TRBJ2-5	TRBV15	CATSRDQRQGLQETQYF	TGTGCCACCAGCAGAGATCAGCGTCAGGGGCTCCAAGAGACCCAGTACTTC
many	NA	TRBJ2-1	TRBV4-3	CASSQDVLVGEQFF	TGCGCCAGCAGCCAAGATGTCCTAGTCGGGGAGCAGTTCTTC
few	NA	TRBJ2-2	TRBV12-3/TRBV12-4	CASRHSRRVNTGELFF	TGTGCCAGCAGACACTCCAGGCGTGTGAACACCGGGGAGCTGTTTTTT
many	TRBD2	TRBJ2-7	TRBV20-1	CSAESGSGTYEQYF	TGCAGTGCTGAGAGCGGGAGTGGTACCTACGAGCAGTACTTC
many	TRBD1	TRBJ2-1	TRBV12-3/TRBV12-4	CASSPRQGAQDEQFF	TGTGCCAGCAGTCCTCGACAGGGGGCTCAGGATGAGCAGTTCTTC
many	TRBD1	TRBJ2-7	TRBV20-1	CSARADRNYEQYF	TGCAGTGCTAGAGCGGACAGGAATTACGAGCAGTACTTC
many	NA	TRBJ2-1	TRBV6-2/TRBV6-3	CASASRRSLNEQFF	TGTGCCAGCGCCTCCCGCCGGAGCCTCAATGAGCAGTTCTTC
many	NA	TRBJ1-2	TRBV24-1	CATSDQGYGYTF	TGTGCCACCAGTGATCAGGGATATGGCTACACCTTC
NA	NA	TRBJ1-6	TRBV28	CATYPGREISPLHF	TGTGCCACCTACCCCGGGCGGGAGATATCACCCCTCCACTTT
many	NA	TRBJ1-3	TRBV11-2	CASSLDRLGRTEGSRNTIYF	TGTGCCAGCAGCTTAGATCGTTTGGGGAGGACGGAGGGCTCCCGGAACACCATATATTTT
many	TRBD1	TRBJ1-2	TRBV29-1	CSVAQNDRGGYTF	TGCAGCGTTGCTCAGAATGACAGGGGTGGCTACACCTTC
many	NA	TRBJ2-2	TRBV11-2	CASSLSITAFF	TGTGCCAGCAGCTTAAGTATCACCGCGTTTTTT
medium-sized	NA	TRBJ2-1	TRBV24-1	CATSFLNEQFF	TGTGCCACCAGCTTCTTGAATGAGCAGTTCTTC
medium-sized	NA	TRBJ2-2	TRBV6-5	CASSLRGGELFF	TGTGCCAGCAGTCTCAGGGGAGGGGAGCTGTTTTTT
many	NA	TRBJ1-5	TRBV15	CATSNSGTGNQPQHF	TGTGCCACCAGCAATTCGGGGACCGGCAATCAGCCCCAGCATTTT
many	TRBD2	TRBJ2-1	TRBV5-4	CASSLPSGGLSYNEQFF	TGTGCCAGCAGCTTGCCGAGCGGGGGGTTATCCTACAATGAGCAGTTCTTC
many	NA	TRBJ1-5	TRBV10-3	CAIRAGTDNQPQHF	TGTGCCATCAGGGCCGGGACTGACAATCAGCCCCAGCATTTT
many	TRBD2	TRBJ2-7	TRBV24-1	CATSARGGYEQYF	TGTGCCACCAGTGCGCGGGGGGGGTACGAGCAGTACTTC
many	NA	TRBJ2-1	TRBV9	CASSASTDNEQFF	TGTGCCAGCAGCGCCAGCACCGACAATGAGCAGTTCTTC
many	NA	TRBJ1-2	TRBV21-1	CASSTQGALGGYTF	TGTGCCAGCAGCACCCAGGGGGCGCTTGGTGGCTACACCTTC
many	NA	TRBJ1-4	TRBV28	CASSLPPVKGLRKLFF	TGTGCCAGCAGTTTGCCCCCCGTGAAGGGTTTAAGAAAACTGTTTTTT
many	NA	TRBJ1-3	TRBV5-1	CASSLGPIGNSGNTIYF	TGCGCCAGCAGCTTGGGCCCCATCGGGAACTCTGGAAACACCATATATTTT